In this sample, the clone carrying this TCR beta chain turned up many times. Using its own MiXCR run on the 5' RACE reads, TCRdb lists one record per CDR3 protein. The table shows more than 15,000 distinct CDR3 sequences, with about 4.1% occurring only once. The data were obtained in a study of T cells after yellow fever vaccination. The CDR3 length is 13 residues. The V and J ends lost 10 bases and 0 bases respectively, with 11 bases between them. Germline V gene sequence: CDR1 ENHRY, CDR2 SYGVKD. The specimen comprised PBMCs, either bulk or a sorted T-cell subset (CD4+, CD8+, memory, or dextramer-sorted; not recorded which), sampled 15 days after the yellow fever booster vaccination. This receptor was obtained from a man aged 25-45 years who received the YFV17D yellow fever vaccine. The genes are TRBV10-3 and TRBJ2-3; perhaps TRBD2 as D (6 bases). This chain's CDR3 is CASGDLSTDTQYF. Here the CDR3 DNA reads TGTGCCAGTGGGGACTTAAGCACAGATACGCAGTATTTT.